This TCR beta chain was recovered during a study of regulatory T cells in long-lasting Graves disease. The sample's time point: newly diagnosed GD, antithyroid drugs for less than 3 months. Isolated PBMC RNA provided the starting material for the TCR library. This clonotype was picked up many times. What it recognizes is unknown. Library construction for TCR beta used iRepertoire HTBI primers and Arm-PCR of CDR3 regions. In the authors' workflow: Samples revealed approximately 60 TRBV and 14 TRBJ segments. TCRdb used MiXCR to reprocess the multiplex PCR reads, holding one entry per CDR3 protein. TCRdb's processing, not the study's, gives the V and J calls here. This sample yields around 420,000 distinct CDR3 sequences, of which roughly 16% are seen a single time; over 20% belongs to the top ten. Germline V CDR1 and CDR2: SGHNT, YYREEE (reference sequence). CDR3 length: 15 residues. The V segment lost 5 bases and the J segment 4 bases; nucleotides outside the gene matches: 9.

Findings and caveats of the study: Persistent Graves' patients showed reduced TCR diversity versus newly diagnosed patients. Peripheral blood alone, not thyroid tissue, underwent study. It was in persistent disease that TRBV28, TRBJ1-2 and TRBJ2-5 were favored.

The TCR was taken from a female donor with Graves disease. J is TRBJ1-1 and V is TRBV5-4; 9 bases match TRBD1. This specimen was peripheral blood mononuclear cells (PBMCs), taken at new diagnosis, from a patient treated with antithyroid drugs. The CDR3 DNA sequence: TGTGCCAGCAGTTCCCTACAGGGGGCGGGCACTGAAGCTTTCTTT. Translation: CASSSLQGAGTEAFF. The entire variable domain, with the rest obtained from reference TRBV5-4 and TRBJ1-1, is as follows: ETGVTQSPTHLIKTRGQQVTLRCSSQSGHNTVSWYQQALGQGPQFIFQYYREEENGRGNFPPRFSGLQFPNYSSELNVNALELDDSALYLCASSSLQGAGTEAFFGQGTRLTVV.